The 2 T cell receptor beta chains reported below all come from one sample, sequenced in a study of shared clonotypes between healthy human individuals. Data came from immunoSEQ multiplex PCR; TCRdb stores just in-frame clones and leaves some out. Found here are about 2.2 million clones, 80% to 95% of them singletons; the top ten hold around 1.8%. CD45RO-negative cells were positively selected for CCR7, leaving out terminally differentiated effector memory CD45RA+ cells. Sequenced input: naive CD8+ T cells from PBMCs. The receptors shown here come from a man between 18 and 29 years old in good health. Some clones in this sample may be carry-over from other donors' samples.

The CDR3 nucleotides read TGCGCCAGCAGCCCCAGGGTGGCACTCTTGCTGAACACTGAAGCTTTCTTT. It translates to CASSPRVALLLNTEAFF. The chain recombines TRBV4-1 with TRBJ1-1; possibly TRBD1 for D (5 bases). Germline V gives CDR1 MGHRA, CDR2 YSYEKL. The V end lost 4 bases, the J end lost 0 bases, and 18 bases lay between the germline ends. This CDR3 has 17 amino acids.

The chain recombines TRBV4-1 with TRBJ2-7; 12 positions match TRBD2. Germline V CDR1 and CDR2: MGHRA, YSYEKL. The V and J ends lost 3 bases and 6 bases, in that order; junction bases with no gene match: 6. The CDR3 has 15 residues. CDR3 region: CASSHEMGLAGEQYF. Written as DNA, the CDR3 is TGCGCCAGCAGCCACGAAATGGGACTAGCGGGCGAGCAGTACTTC.